This TCR beta chain was captured by sequencing in a study of blood T cell repertoires in COVID-19 (dated by TCRdb to 2019 to 2021). Background on the whole study: Samples from collaborators originated in the United States, Italy and Spain and spanned both the acute and convalescent phases of COVID-19. The dataset comprised deeply sampled blood TCRbeta repertoires from subjects exposed to, actively infected with, or recovered from COVID-19. The material from the prospective study consisted of cDNA or gDNA derived from T cells, B-cell-depleted T cells, or PBMCs. Where available, HLA class I and class II types were obtained from metadata supplied by the sample provider rather than from assay-based typing. The repertoires were released in a freely available public database intended as a resource for research on the immune response to SARS-CoV-2. The samples were drawn from the first 160 participants of the ongoing ImmuneRACE study and from 950 to 1,500 subjects provided by 6 global collaborators. Sample metadata almost always included a de-identified subject ID, COVID-19 status, age in years and sex. The investigation overall reported the following: The quantity of clinical and demographic metadata differed by source and by participant and was supplied without curation.

A note on this clone: This receptor's antigen is unknown. There are no base qualities to consult, and no much larger clone falls within one base.

One collaborating source in Seattle enrolled patients during active infection and followed them longitudinally through the course of disease. Collaborating institutions collected whole blood in K2EDTA tubes following their own protocols. For TCRbeta analysis, collaborators shipped samples in one of three forms: frozen whole blood, isolated PBMCs, or DNA extracted from either of those sample types. CDR1 and CDR2 (SNHLY, FYNNEI) derive from the germline V gene. Deletion took 3 bases off V and 4 bases off J, with a span of 12 bases between the germline ends. The CDR3 has 14 amino acids, counting the end cysteine and phenylalanine. CDR3 DNA is the only sequence kept; it has 42 bases, read in frame from the first base. TCRbeta CDR3 regions were amplified from genomic DNA by means of the immunoSEQ Assay, a bias-controlled multiplex PCR. The original methods were these. The number of nucleated cells in each sample was estimated by amplification of reference gene primers within the assay. Sequence reads were collapsed and filtered to measure the absolute abundance of every unique TCRbeta CDR3 rearrangement. For each sample, productive Simpson clonality was calculated by taking the square root of Simpson's diversity index across productive rearrangements. What TCRdb holds here is the immuneACCESS table cut down to in-frame rearrangements. Part of the clones is not present; checked against another copy, under half of the missing clones reflect an unresolved V gene, and the others are unexplained. V and J calls and clone size are copied from that table; D and trimming were computed from the DNA. The sample table holds approximately 330,000 clones, of which 90% were seen once. Jointly, the top ten make up about 1% of the sample.

The chain was built from TRBV2 and TRBJ1-2; TRBD1 is possibly the D segment (5 matching bases). This TCR came from a woman in her thirties or forties with COVID-19, enrolled during active disease. The sample comprised peripheral blood. The sequenced DNA is TGTGCCAGCAGTGATGGGGGGTTGACCTATGGCTACACCTTC. The translation is CASSDGGLTYGYTF.